Listed here are 26 T cell receptor beta chains from one sample, sequenced in a study of shared clonotypes between healthy human individuals. Here immunoSEQ multiplex PCR was the method, and the copy in TCRdb shows in-frame clones only, minus some. Of approximately 1,000,000 clones in the sample, around 78% are singletons; the top ten hold more than 0.45%. The sample comprised memory CD4+ T cells from PBMCs. Subset defined: CD45RA-negative fraction. The receptors originated from a man between 18 and 29 years old in good health. Some clones in this sample may be carry-over from other donors' samples.

The count of this clone is one. The chain uses TRBV9 and TRBJ2-7; tentative D call: TRBD1 (5 bases). The CDR3 is 16 amino acids. Germline CDR1 and CDR2: SGDLS and YYNGEE. Trimming removed 3 bases from V and 2 bases from J, with 18 bases in between. CDR3 region: CASSGLGADSTYEQYF. CDR3 nucleotides: TGTGCCAGCAGCGGATTAGGGGCCGACAGTACCTACGAGCAGTACTTC.

V and J are TRBV28 and TRBJ2-5, with D possibly TRBD1 on 6 matching bases. The length of the CDR3 is 16 residues. V gave up 4 bases and J gave up 0 bases, with 15 bases separating them. Germline-derived CDR1 and CDR2 are MDHEN and SYDVKM. This CDR3 is CASSSPGQRYQETQYF. The CDR3 bases are TGTGCCAGCAGTTCACCTGGACAGAGGTACCAAGAGACCCAGTACTTC.

In DNA, the CDR3 is TGCAGCGTTCGGGTGGGGGGAGATACTCAGCCCCAGCATTTT. It codes for CSVRVGGDTQPQHF. The V gene is TRBV29-1, the J gene TRBJ1-5; maybe TRBD1 (5 bases). Germline loops: CDR1 SQVTM, CDR2 ANQGSEA. The V end was cut by 5 bases, the J end by 6 bases, with 17 bases between. The CDR3 contains 14 residues.

This clone has only one observation. The chain employs TRBV7-8 and TRBJ1-2; no reliable D call. Per germline, CDR1 SGHVS and CDR2 FQNEAQ. This CDR3 is built from 13 residues. Trimming left V 5 bases short and J 8 bases short, with 15 bases between. CDR3 in amino acids: CASSPRSGGGYTF. The CDR3 DNA follows: TGTGCCAGCAGCCCCCGAAGCGGTGGGGGCTACACCTTC.

The rearrangement links TRBV29-1 to TRBJ2-3; TRBD1 matches 9 bases. The CDR3 has 13 amino acids. The ends lost 4 bases at V and 7 bases at J; junction bases unmatched: 6. The germline gives CDR1 SQVTM, CDR2 ANQGSEA. For the CDR3, the DNA is TGCAGCGTTGCCCCGACAGGGGGAAATACGCAGTATTTT. Translated, it gives CSVAPTGGNTQYF.

The CDR3 loop is CASSVDLSTQYF. Written as DNA, the CDR3 is TGTGCCAGCAGTGTTGATCTCTCTACGCAGTATTTT. The chain joins TRBV2 to TRBJ2-3; D gene unclear. Trimming removed 4 bases at V and 8 bases at J, with 10 bases between. The germline V gene has CDR1 SNHLY and CDR2 FYNNEI. The CDR3 runs to 12 residues.

V gene TRBV4-2 combines with J gene TRBJ1-6; D call uncertain. The CDR3 is 20 residues long. Germline values: CDR1 LGHNA, CDR2 YNFKEQ. V was clipped by 5 bases and J by 0 bases, with 23 bases between them. The CDR3 sequence is CASSARARTGTSSYNSPLHF. CDR3 sequence (DNA): TGTGCCAGCAGCGCCAGAGCGAGGACTGGCACGAGCTCCTATAATTCACCCCTCCACTTT.

This chain connects TRBV10-2 to TRBJ2-1, with no clear D. Germline V gives CDR1 WSHSY, CDR2 SAAADI. The CDR3 is made up of 16 amino acids. V was cut by 3 bases and J by 1 base, with 13 bases left in between. Written as DNA, the CDR3 is TGCGCCAGCAGTGACCTGGCGAAGTTGTCCTACAATGAGCAGTTCTTC. As protein: CASSDLAKLSYNEQFF.

V and J are TRBV7-2 and TRBJ1-2, with 9 bases identical to TRBD1. The CDR3 runs 17 residues. Germline CDR1 reads SGHTA; CDR2 reads FQGNSA. V lost 0 bases and J lost 4; bases outside the gene matches: 9. CDR3 DNA: TGTGCCAGCAGCTTAGCGGAGGGGGGACAGGGCCTCTATGGCTACACCTTC. Amino acid sequence: CASSLAEGGQGLYGYTF.

The chain employs TRBV6-5 and TRBJ1-3; 9 nucleotides align to TRBD1. The CDR3 has 16 amino acids. The germline V gene has CDR1 MNHEY and CDR2 SVGAGI. Trimming took 0 bases from V and 10 from J; bases not matched to a gene: 10. The CDR3 sequence: CASSYSKQGAPVTIYF. DNA for the CDR3: TGTGCCAGCAGTTACTCGAAACAGGGGGCCCCAGTTACCATATATTTT.

The rearrangement uses TRBV30 and TRBJ1-3; D perhaps matches TRBD1 (5 bases). Germline V gene sequence: CDR1 GTSNPN, CDR2 SVGIG (reference sequence). The CDR3 is 15 residues long. V lost 0 bases to trimming and J lost 7 bases, with 16 bases between them. In nucleotides, the CDR3 is TGTGCCTGGAGTGTACCAGGGATACGAGCGAACACCATATATTTT. Its translation: CAWSVPGIRANTIYF.

The chain employs TRBV5-1 and TRBJ1-1; D is perhaps TRBD1 (5 bases). The CDR3 sequence is 14 residues long. Trimming pared 2 bases from V and 5 bases from J, leaving 13 bases between. Germline V gene data show CDR1 as SGHRS and CDR2 as YFSETQ. CDR3 in amino acids: CASSFDRGTTEAFF. CDR3 in DNA: TGCGCCAGCAGCTTCGACAGAGGAACAACTGAAGCTTTCTTT.

V is TRBV6-1 and J is TRBJ2-7; unclear D gene. CDR1 is MNHNS, CDR2 SASEGT, per germline. Trimming pared 4 bases from V and 0 bases from J, leaving 10 bases between. This CDR3 has 14 residues. The CDR3 sequence is CASSGWDSSYEQYF. The CDR3 DNA sequence: TGTGCCAGCAGTGGTTGGGATTCCTCCTACGAGCAGTACTTC.

The rearrangement links TRBV5-1 to TRBJ2-1; 15 bases agree with TRBD2. The CDR3 has 19 amino acids. Trimming took 6 bases from V and 0 from J; bases not matched to a gene: 10. Germline loops: CDR1 SGHRS, CDR2 YFSETQ. The CDR3 spells CASIGTSGRNRYSYNEQFF. DNA for the CDR3: TGCGCCAGCATTGGGACTAGCGGGAGGAACCGATACTCCTACAATGAGCAGTTCTTC. The full variable domain, with the rest looked up from reference TRBV5-1 and TRBJ2-1, is KAGVTQTPRYLIKTRGQQVTLSCSPISGHRSVSWYQQTPGQGLQFLFEYFSETQRNKGNFPGRFSGRQFSNSRSEMNVSTLELGDSALYLCASIGTSGRNRYSYNEQFFGPGTRLTVL.

This clone was counted a single time. The J gene is TRBJ2-1, the V gene TRBV29-1; no clear D. This CDR3 contains 12 residues. V was trimmed by 3 bases and J by 8 bases, leaving 11 bases between them. The germline V gene encodes CDR1 SQVTM and CDR2 ANQGSEA. As DNA, the CDR3 is TGCAGCGTTGAGGGGTACGATGATGAGCAGTTCTTC. Translated: CSVEGYDDEQFF.

This chain connects TRBV28 to TRBJ2-1, with TRBD1 identical over 9 bases. Trimming took 6 bases from V and 6 from J; bases not matched to a gene: 6. The germline V gene has CDR1 MDHEN and CDR2 SYDVKM. The CDR3 loop spans 14 amino acids. The CDR3 is CASRVQGARNEQFF. CDR3 nucleotides: TGTGCCAGCAGGGTACAGGGGGCCCGCAATGAGCAGTTCTTC.

The chain joins TRBV9 to TRBJ2-3; either TRBD1 or TRBD2 may supply D (5 bases each). V dropped 3 bases and J dropped 2 bases, with 16 bases sitting between them. CDR1 and CDR2 from the germline V gene are SGDLS and YYNGEE. This CDR3 has 16 amino acids. CDR3 loop: CASSGATGTSTDTQYF. In DNA, the CDR3 is TGTGCCAGCAGCGGAGCAACCGGGACCTCCACAGATACGCAGTATTTT. The whole variable domain, filled in from reference TRBV9 and TRBJ2-3, reads DSGVTQTPKHLITATGQRVTLRCSPRSGDLSVYWYQQSLDQGLQFLIQYYNGEERAKGNILERFSAQQFPDLHSELNLSSLELGDSALYFCASSGATGTSTDTQYFGPGTRLTVL.

The rearrangement links TRBV6-1 to TRBJ2-2; tentative D call: TRBD1 (6 bases). This CDR3 is 17 amino acids long. CDR1 and CDR2 from the germline V gene are MNHNS and SASEGT. V gave up 4 bases and J gave up 5 bases, with 20 bases separating them. CDR3: CASSGRMGARTTGELFF. The CDR3 region has the DNA TGTGCCAGCAGTGGGAGGATGGGGGCCCGTACTACCGGGGAGCTGTTTTTT.

This clone was seen a few times. This sequence joins TRBV2 and TRBJ1-1; D uncertain. CDR1 and CDR2 (germline): SNHLY, FYNNEI. Trimming took off 4 bases at V and 1 base at J, with 10 bases between the two ends. The CDR3 spans 14 residues. DNA for the CDR3: TGTGCCAGCAGTGTAGCCGAACAGAACACTGAAGCTTTCTTT. Translated: CASSVAEQNTEAFF.

This sequence joins TRBV7-2 and TRBJ2-7, with 10 bases identical to TRBD2. Unmatched junction bases numbered 10, after V lost 1 base and J lost 7 bases. Germline loops: CDR1 SGHTA, CDR2 FQGNSA. The CDR3 runs to 16 residues. The CDR3 DNA follows: TGTGCCAGCAGCTTAGTCTACATAGCGGGAGGCGGGGAGCAGTACTTC. It codes for CASSLVYIAGGGEQYF.

This chain uses TRBV28 with TRBJ1-2; 8 bases match TRBD1. Germline lookup yields CDR1 MDHEN and CDR2 SYDVKM. This CDR3 is built from 13 residues. The V segment lost 7 bases and the J segment 4 bases; nucleotides outside the gene matches: 5. The CDR3 sequence is CASNRGVGYGYTF. CDR3 sequence (DNA): TGTGCCAGCAACAGGGGGGTGGGCTATGGCTACACCTTC.

The gene calls are TRBV10-1 and TRBJ1-5; D unclear. V was shortened by 8 bases and J by 6 bases, with 14 bases between the two germline ends. CDR3 length: 13 amino acids. Germline CDR1 WNHNN, CDR2 SYGVQD (reference sequence). CDR3 bases: TGCGCCAGCCAAGAAGGGTTGCTTCAGCCCCAGCATTTT. Amino acids: CASQEGLLQPQHF.

The rearrangement joins TRBV14 to TRBJ2-1; D perhaps matches TRBD1 (5 bases). The CDR3 sequence is 13 residues long. Germline CDR1 is SGHDN and CDR2 is FVKESK. V was pared by 3 bases and J by 7 bases, with 10 bases between. CDR3 in DNA: TGTGCCAGCAGCCAGTCAGGGCCGAATGAGCAGTTCTTC. The encoded protein is CASSQSGPNEQFF.

The rearrangement links TRBV27 to TRBJ2-5; D is unclear. CDR1 is MNHEY and CDR2 is SMNVEV in the germline V gene (reference sequence). Trimming left V 2 bases short and J 4 bases short, with 8 bases between. The CDR3 runs to 13 residues. The CDR3 region is CASSLRRLETQYF. As DNA, the CDR3 is TGTGCCAGCAGTTTAAGACGGCTAGAGACCCAGTACTTC.

The V gene is TRBV28, the J gene TRBJ2-4; D is unresolved. V was pared by 6 bases and J by 4 bases, with 10 bases between. The CDR3 runs to 13 residues. Germline V gene sequence: CDR1 MDHEN, CDR2 SYDVKM. In DNA, the CDR3 is TGTGCCAGCAGGGTAGTAGATAAAAACATTCAGTACTTC. Translation: CASRVVDKNIQYF.

V and J are TRBV6-1 and TRBJ2-3, with no clear D. V was trimmed by 5 bases and J by 0 bases, leaving 9 bases between them. The CDR3 runs 14 residues. Germline V gene lookup returns CDR1 MNHNS and CDR2 SASEGT. For the CDR3, the DNA is TGTGCCAGCAGTTTCCAGGCTAGCACAGATACGCAGTATTTT. Protein product: CASSFQASTDTQYF.